This section outlines one T cell receptor beta chain sequence together with its context. Its antigen remains unidentified. This sample was taken from a study of cytomegalovirus exposure and HLA in healthy donors. At the level of the study: Approximately 83 million unique TCRs from HLA-typed donors were held in an early data release.

Study conclusions and caveats: A later analysis showed HLA-associated TCR beta chains outstripping equally common others in clonal expansion. Using a false discovery rate of 0.05, a later analysis showed that about 16,000 TCR beta sequences were associated with HLA alleles. Based on reports, TCR beta sequences accurately predicted HLA-A and HLA-B alleles for most subjects.

Amplification used 60 Vbeta primers and 13 Jbeta primers. Sequencing used immunoSEQ multiplex PCR; TCRdb keeps in-frame clones, though not all of them. Its listing shows roughly 120,000 clones. The TCR sequence derives from a man under 40 in good health and CMV-seronegative. Sequenced sample: PBMCs.

CDR3 DNA: TGTGCCAGCACCCCGATGGCGGGGGGATACTCACCCCTCCACTTT. Encoded protein: CASTPMAGGYSPLHF. V gene TRBV27 combines with J gene TRBJ1-6; possible D gene TRBD1, 5 bases. This CDR3 has 15 residues. The ends were cut back, 7 bases at V and 10 bases at J, with 20 bases in the middle. Germline CDR1 reads MNHEY; CDR2 reads SMNVEV (reference sequence).